These 7 T cell receptor beta chains were all obtained from the same sample, sequenced in a study of T cells in localized non-small cell lung cancer. TCRdb's table, derived via immunoSEQ multiplex PCR, lists solely in-frame clones and lacks some. The sample has just under 80,000 clones, over 75% seen once. Sequencing was performed on peripheral blood, taken before any cancer treatment. These receptors came from a female donor at least 60 years old with stage I lung adenocarcinoma.

The V call is TRBV4-3, the J call TRBJ1-2; 10 bases are shared with TRBD1. This CDR3 is built from 17 residues. The ends lost 2 bases at V and 4 bases at J; junction bases unmatched: 10. Looked up from germline, CDR1 is LGHNA and CDR2 is YSLEER. CDR3 amino acids: CASSQPGTGESSYGYTF. CDR3 nucleotides: TGCGCCAGCAGCCAACCCGGGACAGGGGAGTCGAGCTATGGCTACACCTTC.

The chain recombines TRBV4-2 with TRBJ1-4; D is unclear. Germline CDR1 is LGHNA and CDR2 is YNFKEQ. CDR3 length: 14 residues. V gave up 3 bases and J gave up 5 bases, with 10 bases separating them. Here the CDR3 reads CASSHLGENEKLFF. The CDR3 bases are TGTGCCAGCAGCCATCTTGGGGAGAATGAAAAACTGTTTTTT.

The chain joins TRBV11-2 to TRBJ2-5; D gene uncertain. CDR1 and CDR2 from the germline V gene are SGHAT and FQNNGV. Trimming cost V 5 bases and J 0 bases, with 7 bases left between them. The CDR3 sequence is 13 residues long. Here the CDR3 reads CASSLTDQETQYF. Here the CDR3 DNA reads TGTGCCAGCAGCCTGACTGACCAAGAGACCCAGTACTTC.

The rearrangement joins TRBV6-5 to TRBJ2-2, with 7 bases that match TRBD1. Germline V gene sequence: CDR1 MNHEY, CDR2 SVGAGI. The J segment lost 5 bases and the V segment lost 6 bases, leaving 9 bases of the junction unmatched. This CDR3 spans 15 amino acids. The CDR3 loop reads CASRKTGESTGELFF. The CDR3 nucleotides read TGTGCCAGCAGGAAAACAGGGGAATCTACCGGGGAGCTGTTTTTT.

This sequence joins TRBV28 and TRBJ2-7, with D uncertain. CDR3 length: 13 residues. Germline CDR1 and CDR2: MDHEN and SYDVKM. Between the trimmed V and J ends, which lost 8 bases and 1 base, there was a span of 12 bases. CDR3: CASLPGLSYEQYF. The CDR3 DNA reads TGTGCCAGCCTCCCGGGTTTATCCTACGAGCAGTACTTC. Full variable domain (outside the CDR3, taken from reference TRBV28 and TRBJ2-7): DVKVTQSSRYLVKRTGEKVFLECVQDMDHENMFWYRQDPGLGLRLIYFSYDVKMKEKGDIPEGYSVSREKKERFSLILESASTNQTSMYLCASLPGLSYEQYFGPGTRLTVT.

V gene TRBV28 combines with J gene TRBJ1-3; no clear D gene. CDR1 and CDR2 (germline): MDHEN, SYDVKM. V shed 2 bases and J shed 0 bases, with 23 bases lying between them. CDR3 length equals 20 residues. CDR3 DNA sequence: TGTGCCAGCAGTTTACTCAGCCTATTGCGAAGCGGTAGCTCTGGAAACACCATATATTTT. Encoded protein: CASSLLSLLRSGSSGNTIYF.

CDR3 residues: CASSLRTAKQPQHF. DNA of the CDR3: TGTGCCAGCAGTTTGAGAACCGCCAAGCAGCCCCAGCATTTT. V and J are TRBV27 and TRBJ1-5, with D unclear. In germline, CDR1 is MNHEY, CDR2 SMNVEV (reference sequence). Trimming took off 3 bases at V and 7 bases at J, with 13 bases between the two ends. The CDR3 consists of 14 residues.